This T cell receptor (beta chain) derives from a study of vaccination effects on CD4 cells after COVID-19. Notes on the study in general: Sampling in the study covered few convalescent patients and included no early post-infection timepoints.

The CDR3 runs to 13 residues. Trimming took off 0 bases at V and 8 bases at J, with 11 bases between the two ends. Germline V CDR1 and CDR2: SGHVS, FNYEAQ. This clone was detected a few times. Its antigen is undetermined. After expansion with viral peptide pools in the ViraFEST assay, antigen-specific CD4+ T cells were sequenced. It was after roughly 11 days of culture that CD4+ T cells were isolated. A PCR test confirmed that the person had SARS-CoV-2 infection between March and December 2020. Days 3 and 7 were when half the medium was replaced with IL-2 medium. TCRdb's copy holds only in-frame clones and misses some; the assay was immunoSEQ multiplex PCR. The table lists tens of thousands of clones, around 73% of them singletons.

The chain has TRBV7-6 and TRBJ2-7, with D maybe TRBD2 (5 bases). The TCR comes from a human donor who had a prior SARS-CoV-2 infection. Sequencing was performed on CD4+ T cells from PBMCs cultured with a peptide pool, taken before COVID-19 vaccination. The CDR3 nucleotides read TGTGCCAGCAGCTTAGCTCCGGGGAGCAAGCAGTACTTC. This sequence encodes CASSLAPGSKQYF. Variable domain in full (rest from reference TRBV7-6 and TRBJ2-7): GAGVSQSPRYKVTKRGQDVALRCDPISGHVSLYWYRQALGQGPEFLTYFNYEAQQDKSGLPNDRFSAERPEGSISTLTIQRTEQRDSAMYRCASSLAPGSKQYFGPGTRLTVT.